The source of this T cell receptor beta chain is a study of molecular identifiers for immune sequencing clone quantification. With 10%, 30% or 50% of RNA, roughly 17,000 to 1,000,000 naive CD8 T cells were sequenced. The authors sorted naive CD8 T cells as CD8+CD4-CCR7+CD45RA+. Study observations and caveats: Whereas naive cells kept under 1% of molecules in clones above 20 RNA copies, such clones held over 97% in effectors.

Listed TCR primers and previously described methods were used for bulk TCR libraries. TCRdb fed the PCR reads into MiXCR, producing one record per CDR3 protein. This repertoire shows about 640,000 distinct CDR3 sequences, about 20% found once; its top ten account for roughly 0.9%. This CDR3 has 16 residues. Looked up from germline, CDR1 is SGHDT and CDR2 is YYEEEE. Trimming cost V 1 base and J 4 bases; bases outside gene matches: 5. Of note for this clonotype: Its target is not known. The conserved final phenylalanine or tryptophan is absent from the CDR3, which likely points to a read error.

The genes are TRBV5-6 and TRBJ2-5; 12 nucleotides align to TRBD2. This clonotype was obtained from a human donor in good health. Some libraries in this study had Jurkat cell RNA spiked in. The sequenced sample consisted of naive CD8+ T cells from blood, with Jurkat cell RNA spiked in. The subset denotes: FACS-sorted CD8+CD4-CCR7+CD45RA+ naive T cells. In DNA form, the CDR3 reads TGTGCCAGCAGCTTGAGACTAGCGGGAGTTCTAGAGACCCAGTACCTC. Translated, it gives CASSLRLAGVLETQYL.